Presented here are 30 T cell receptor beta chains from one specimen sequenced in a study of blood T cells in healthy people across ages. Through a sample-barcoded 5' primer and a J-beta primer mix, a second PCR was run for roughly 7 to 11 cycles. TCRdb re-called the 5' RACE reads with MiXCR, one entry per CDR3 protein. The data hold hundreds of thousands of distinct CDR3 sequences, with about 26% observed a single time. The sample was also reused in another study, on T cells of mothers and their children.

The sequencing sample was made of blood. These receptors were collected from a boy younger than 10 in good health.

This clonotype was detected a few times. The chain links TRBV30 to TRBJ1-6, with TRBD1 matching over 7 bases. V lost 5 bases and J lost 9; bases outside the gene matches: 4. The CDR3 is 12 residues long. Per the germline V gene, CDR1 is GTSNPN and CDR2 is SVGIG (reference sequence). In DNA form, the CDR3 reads TGTGCCTGGGACAGGGCCCCTTCACCCCTCCACTTT. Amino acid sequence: CAWDRAPSPLHF.

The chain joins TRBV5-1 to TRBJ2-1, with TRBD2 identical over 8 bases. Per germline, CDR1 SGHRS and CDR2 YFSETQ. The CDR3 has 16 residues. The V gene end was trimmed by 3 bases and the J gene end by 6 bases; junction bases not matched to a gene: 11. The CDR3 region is CASSSDSGELGNEQFF. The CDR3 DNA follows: TGCGCCAGCAGCTCCGATAGCGGGGAATTAGGCAATGAGCAGTTCTTC.

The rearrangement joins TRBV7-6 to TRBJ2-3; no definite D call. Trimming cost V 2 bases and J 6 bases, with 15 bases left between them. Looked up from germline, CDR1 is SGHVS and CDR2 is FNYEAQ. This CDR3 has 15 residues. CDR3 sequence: CASSLKPAGSDTQYF. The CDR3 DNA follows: TGTGCCAGCAGCTTAAAACCGGCCGGGTCGGATACGCAGTATTTT.

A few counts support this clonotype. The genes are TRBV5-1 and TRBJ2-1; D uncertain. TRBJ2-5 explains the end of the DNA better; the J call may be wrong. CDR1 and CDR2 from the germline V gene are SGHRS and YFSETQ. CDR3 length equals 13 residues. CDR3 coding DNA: TGCGCCAGCAGCGAAGGAGTTGTCGAGACCCAGTACTTC. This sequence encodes CASSEGVVETQYF.

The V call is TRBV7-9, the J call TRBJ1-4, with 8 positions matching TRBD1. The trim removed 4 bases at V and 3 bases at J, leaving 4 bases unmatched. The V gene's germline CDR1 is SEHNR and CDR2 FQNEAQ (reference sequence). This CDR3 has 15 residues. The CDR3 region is CASSSQGVANEKLFF. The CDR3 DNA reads TGTGCCAGCAGCTCACAGGGGGTGGCTAATGAAAAACTGTTTTTT.

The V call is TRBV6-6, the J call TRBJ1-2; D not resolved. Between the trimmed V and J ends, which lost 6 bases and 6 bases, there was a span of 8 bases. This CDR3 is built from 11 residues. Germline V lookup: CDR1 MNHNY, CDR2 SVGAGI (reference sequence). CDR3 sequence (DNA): TGTGCCAGCAGGATGTCACATGGCTACACCTTC. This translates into CASRMSHGYTF.

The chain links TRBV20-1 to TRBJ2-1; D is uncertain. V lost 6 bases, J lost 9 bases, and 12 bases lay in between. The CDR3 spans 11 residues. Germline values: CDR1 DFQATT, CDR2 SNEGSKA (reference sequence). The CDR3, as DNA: TGCAGTGCGTATAATCTGGGTGAGCAGTTCTTC. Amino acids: CSAYNLGEQFF.

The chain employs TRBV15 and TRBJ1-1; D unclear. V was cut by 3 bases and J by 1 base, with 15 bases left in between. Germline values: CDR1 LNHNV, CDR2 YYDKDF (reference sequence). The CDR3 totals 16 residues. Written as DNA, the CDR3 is TGTGCCACCAGCAGGCGGCCGATTTATTCGAACACTGAAGCTTTCTTT. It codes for CATSRRPIYSNTEAFF.

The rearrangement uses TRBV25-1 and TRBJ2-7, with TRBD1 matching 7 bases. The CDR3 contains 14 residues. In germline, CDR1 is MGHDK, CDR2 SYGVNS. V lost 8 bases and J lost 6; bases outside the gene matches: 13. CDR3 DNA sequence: TGTGCCAGCTCAGGGTCGGCGTACAGGGGCGAGCAGTACTTC. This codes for CASSGSAYRGEQYF.

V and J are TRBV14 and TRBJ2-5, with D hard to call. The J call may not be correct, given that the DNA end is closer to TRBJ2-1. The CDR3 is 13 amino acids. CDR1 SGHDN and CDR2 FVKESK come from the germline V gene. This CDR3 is CASSQGVGNEQFF. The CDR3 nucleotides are TGTGCCAGCAGCCAAGGAGTTGGGAATGAGCAGTTCTTC.

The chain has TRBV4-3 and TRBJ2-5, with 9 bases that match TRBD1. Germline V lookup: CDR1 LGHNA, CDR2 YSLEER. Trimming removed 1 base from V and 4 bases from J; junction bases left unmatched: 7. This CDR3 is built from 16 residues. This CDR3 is CASSQGDRVGGETQYF. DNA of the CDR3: TGCGCCAGCAGCCAAGGGGACAGGGTAGGGGGAGAGACCCAGTACTTC.

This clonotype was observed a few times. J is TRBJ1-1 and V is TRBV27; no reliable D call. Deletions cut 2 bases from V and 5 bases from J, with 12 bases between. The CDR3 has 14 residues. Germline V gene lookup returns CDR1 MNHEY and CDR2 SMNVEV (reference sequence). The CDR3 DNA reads TGTGCCAGCAGTTTACTATCCCACAGTACTGAAGCTTTCTTT. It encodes CASSLLSHSTEAFF.

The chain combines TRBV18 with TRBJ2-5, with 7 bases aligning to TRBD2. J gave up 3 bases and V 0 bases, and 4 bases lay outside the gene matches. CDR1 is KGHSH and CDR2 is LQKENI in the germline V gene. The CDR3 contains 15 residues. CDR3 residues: CASSPPGSGEETQYF. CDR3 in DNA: TGTGCCAGCTCACCACCTGGGAGCGGGGAAGAGACCCAGTACTTC. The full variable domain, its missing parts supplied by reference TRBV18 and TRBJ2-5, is NAGVMQNPRHLVRRRGQEARLRCSPMKGHSHVYWYRQLPEEGLKFMVYLQKENIIDESGMPKERFSAEFPKEGPSILRIQQVVRGDSAAYFCASSPPGSGEETQYFGPGTRLLVL.

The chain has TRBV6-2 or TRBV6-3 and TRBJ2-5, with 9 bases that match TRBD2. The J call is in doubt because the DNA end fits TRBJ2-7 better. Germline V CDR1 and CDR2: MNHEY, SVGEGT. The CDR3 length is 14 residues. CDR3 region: CASRRAGGEYEQYF. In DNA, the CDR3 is TGTGCCAGCAGGCGGGCGGGAGGGGAATACGAGCAGTACTTC.

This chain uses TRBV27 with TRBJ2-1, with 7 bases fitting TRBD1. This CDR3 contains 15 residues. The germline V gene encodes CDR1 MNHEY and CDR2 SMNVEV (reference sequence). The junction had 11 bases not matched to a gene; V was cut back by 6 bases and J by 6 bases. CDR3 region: CASSRTGALPNEQFF. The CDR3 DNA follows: TGTGCCAGCAGCCGGACAGGCGCCTTGCCCAATGAGCAGTTCTTC.

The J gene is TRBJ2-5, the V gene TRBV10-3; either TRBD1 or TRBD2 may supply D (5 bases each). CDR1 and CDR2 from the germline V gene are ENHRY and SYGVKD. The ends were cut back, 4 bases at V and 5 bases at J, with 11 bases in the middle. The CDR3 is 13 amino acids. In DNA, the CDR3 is TGTGCCATCAGTGGACGGGACGGGGAGACCCAGTACTTC. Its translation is CAISGRDGETQYF.

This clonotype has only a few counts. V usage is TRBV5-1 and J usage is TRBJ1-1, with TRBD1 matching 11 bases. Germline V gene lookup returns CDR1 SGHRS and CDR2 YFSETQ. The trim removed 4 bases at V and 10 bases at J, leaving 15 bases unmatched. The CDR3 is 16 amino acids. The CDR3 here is CASSKPGQGARVRAFF. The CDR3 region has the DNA TGCGCCAGCAGCAAACCCGGACAGGGGGCGAGGGTAAGAGCTTTCTTT.

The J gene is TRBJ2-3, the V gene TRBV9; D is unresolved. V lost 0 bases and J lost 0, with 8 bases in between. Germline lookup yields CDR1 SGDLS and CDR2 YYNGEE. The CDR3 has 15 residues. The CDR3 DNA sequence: TGTGCCAGCAGCGTAGGGAGAGCTAGCACAGATACGCAGTATTTT. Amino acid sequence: CASSVGRASTDTQYF.

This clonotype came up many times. In nucleotides, the CDR3 is TGTGCCTGGAGTAGGGAGACGGGTGGCTACACCGGGGAGCTGTTTTTT. This sequence encodes CAWSRETGGYTGELFF. V gene TRBV30 combines with J gene TRBJ2-2; maybe TRBD2 (5 bases). Trimming took 2 bases from V and 3 from J, leaving 16 bases between them. Germline CDR1 is GTSNPN and CDR2 is SVGIG (reference sequence). The CDR3 has 16 residues. The full variable domain, its missing parts supplied by reference TRBV30 and TRBJ2-2, is SQTIHQWPATLVQPVGSPLSLECTVEGTSNPNLYWYRQAAGRGLQLLFYSVGIGQISSEVPQNLSASRPQDRQFILSSKKLLLSDSGFYLCAWSRETGGYTGELFFGEGSRLTVL.

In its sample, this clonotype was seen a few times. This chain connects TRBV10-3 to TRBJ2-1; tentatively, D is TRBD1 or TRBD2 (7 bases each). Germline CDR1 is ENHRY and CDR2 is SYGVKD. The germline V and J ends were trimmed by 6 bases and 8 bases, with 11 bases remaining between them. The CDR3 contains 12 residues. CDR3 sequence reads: CAIRGGGDEQFF. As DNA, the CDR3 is TGTGCCATCAGGGGAGGGGGCGATGAGCAGTTCTTC.

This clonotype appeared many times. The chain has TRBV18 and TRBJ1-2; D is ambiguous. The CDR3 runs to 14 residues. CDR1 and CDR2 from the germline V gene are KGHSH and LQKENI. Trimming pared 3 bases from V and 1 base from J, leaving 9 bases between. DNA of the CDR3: TGTGCCAGCTCACCGGACGGGAATAACTATGGCTACACCTTC. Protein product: CASSPDGNNYGYTF.

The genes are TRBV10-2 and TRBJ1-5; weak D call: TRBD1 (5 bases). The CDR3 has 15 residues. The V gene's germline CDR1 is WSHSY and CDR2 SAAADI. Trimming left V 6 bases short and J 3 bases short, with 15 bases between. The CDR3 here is CASRGTGPDNQPQHF. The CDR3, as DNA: TGCGCCAGCAGAGGAACGGGGCCCGACAATCAGCCCCAGCATTTT.

This CDR3 reads CASSYTAGGPYEQYF. In DNA form, the CDR3 reads TGTGCCAGCAGTTACACAGCGGGCGGCCCCTACGAGCAGTACTTC. The rearrangement links TRBV6-2 or TRBV6-3 to TRBJ2-7; tentative D call: TRBD2 (6 bases). Germline CDR1 and CDR2: MNHEY and SVGEGT. Deletions cut 2 bases from V and 2 bases from J, with 13 bases between. The CDR3 totals 15 residues.

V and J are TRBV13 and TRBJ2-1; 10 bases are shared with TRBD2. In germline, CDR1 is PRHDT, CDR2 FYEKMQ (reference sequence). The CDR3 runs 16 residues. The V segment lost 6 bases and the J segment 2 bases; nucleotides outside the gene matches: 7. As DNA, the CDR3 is TGTGCCAGCAGTCAGCGGGAGGGCCCTCCCTACAATGAGCAGTTCTTC. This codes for CASSQREGPPYNEQFF. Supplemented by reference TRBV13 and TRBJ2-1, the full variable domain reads AAGVIQSPRHLIKEKRETATLKCYPIPRHDTVYWYQQGPGQDPQFLISFYEKMQSDKGSIPDRFSAQQFSDYHSELNMSSLELGDSALYFCASSQREGPPYNEQFFGPGTRLTVL.

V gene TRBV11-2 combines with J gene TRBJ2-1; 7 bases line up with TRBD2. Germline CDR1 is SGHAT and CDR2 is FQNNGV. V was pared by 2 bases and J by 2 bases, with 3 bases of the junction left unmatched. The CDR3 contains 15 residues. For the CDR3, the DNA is TGTGCCAGCAGCTTACAGCGGGGTGCCTACAATGAGCAGTTCTTC. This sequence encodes CASSLQRGAYNEQFF.

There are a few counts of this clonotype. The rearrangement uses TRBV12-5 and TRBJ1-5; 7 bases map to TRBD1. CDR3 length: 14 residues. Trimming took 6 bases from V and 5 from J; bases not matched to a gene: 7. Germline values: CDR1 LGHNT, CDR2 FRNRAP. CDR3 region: CASGLGTADQPQHF. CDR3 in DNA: TGTGCTAGTGGCCTCGGGACAGCCGATCAGCCCCAGCATTTT.

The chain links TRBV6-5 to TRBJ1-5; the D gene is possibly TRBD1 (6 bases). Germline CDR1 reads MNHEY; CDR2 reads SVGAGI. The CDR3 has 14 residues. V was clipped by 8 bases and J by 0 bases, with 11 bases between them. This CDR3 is CASSRQASNQPQHF. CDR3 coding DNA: TGTGCCAGCTCAAGACAGGCTAGCAATCAGCCCCAGCATTTT.

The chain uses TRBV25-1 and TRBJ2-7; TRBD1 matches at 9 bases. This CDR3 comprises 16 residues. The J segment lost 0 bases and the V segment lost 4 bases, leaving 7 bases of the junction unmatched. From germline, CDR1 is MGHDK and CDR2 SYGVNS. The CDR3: CASSAIGTGISYEQYF. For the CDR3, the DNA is TGTGCCAGCAGTGCTATCGGGACAGGGATCTCCTACGAGCAGTACTTC.

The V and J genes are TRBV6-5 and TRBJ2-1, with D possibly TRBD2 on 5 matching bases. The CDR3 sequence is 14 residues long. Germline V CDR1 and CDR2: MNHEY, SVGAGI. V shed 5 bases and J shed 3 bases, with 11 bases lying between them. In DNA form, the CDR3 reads TGTGCCAGCAGTACCCCGGGGTACTACAATGAGCAGTTCTTC. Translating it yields CASSTPGYYNEQFF.

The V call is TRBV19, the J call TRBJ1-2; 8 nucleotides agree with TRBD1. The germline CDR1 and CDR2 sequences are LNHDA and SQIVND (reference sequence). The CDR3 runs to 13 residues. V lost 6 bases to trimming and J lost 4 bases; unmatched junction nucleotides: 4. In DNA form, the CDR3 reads TGTGCCAGTAGGCCCGACAGGGGCTATGGCTACACCTTC. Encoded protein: CASRPDRGYGYTF.